This T cell receptor (beta chain) originates from a study of a mutant IDH1 vaccine in newly diagnosed glioma. Study-level information: Patients began vaccination 4-6 weeks after radiotherapy alone, or with temozolomide cycles.

Remarks on this clone: Antigen unknown.

Produced via immunoSEQ multiplex PCR; TCRdb's table is partial and in-frame only. The data contain tens of thousands of clones, around 83% of them singletons. The CDR3 spans 13 residues. Germline lookup yields CDR1 PRHDT and CDR2 FYEKMQ (reference sequence). Trimming removed 5 bases at V and 3 bases at J, with 10 bases between. This sample's time point: week 35, safety follow-up. Topical imiquimod accompanied each vaccine dose, which consisted of 300 ug of mutant IDH1 20-mer peptide. The sample here was PBMCs, taken from a glioma patient whose treatment included an IDH1 peptide vaccine. The chain is built from TRBV13 and TRBJ1-2; the D is unclear. The clonotype originates from a woman aged 45-65 years with glioma. The CDR3 bases are TGTGCCAGCAGCGACAACGGGGACTATGGCTACACCTTC. It encodes CASSDNGDYGYTF.